These T cell receptor beta chains were read from a single sample in a study of blood T cell repertoires in COVID-19. Profiling relied on immunoSEQ multiplex PCR, and the TCRdb table lists in-frame clones only, not all of them. The top ten hold 1.4% of the sample, which has about 410,000 clones, around 86% seen once. The specimen sequenced was peripheral blood. The receptor source for this set is a woman in her 30s with active or convalescent COVID-19. The CDR3 runs from the conserved cysteine through the conserved F or W. D genes are given only for firm matches. For some rows the clone size is stated as once, few or many, or as a class when expanded; others skip it.

clone_size,v_call,j_call,d_call,cdr3_aa,cdr3_nt
-,TRBV19,TRBJ2-7,-,CASSMGAGSPPYEQYF,TGTGCCAGTAGTATGGGTGCAGGATCCCCCCCCTACGAGCAGTACTTC
-,TRBV7-6,TRBJ2-7,TRBD2,CASSSLAGGPYEQYF,TGTGCCAGCAGCTCATTAGCGGGAGGGCCTTACGAGCAGTACTTC
-,TRBV11-2,TRBJ1-2,TRBD1,CASSIGTVFYGYTF,TGTGCCAGCAGCATCGGGACAGTTTTCTATGGCTACACCTTC
-,TRBV7-9,TRBJ2-7,TRBD1,CASSLNRGDEQYF,TGTGCCAGCAGCTTAAACAGGGGCGACGAGCAGTACTTC
few,TRBV27,TRBJ2-7,TRBD2,CASSLSAPSGGSYEQYF,TGTGCCAGCAGTTTATCGGCCCCGAGCGGGGGCTCCTACGAGCAGTACTTC
-,TRBV18,TRBJ2-1,TRBD1,CASSPPGQGDHNEQFF,TGTGCCAGCTCACCGCCGGGACAGGGGGACCACAATGAGCAGTTCTTC
-,TRBV4-2,TRBJ2-7,-,CASSQVSGTYEQYF,TGTGCCAGCAGCCAAGTTAGCGGTACCTACGAGCAGTACTTC
-,TRBV6-1,TRBJ1-5,TRBD1,CASSEQGVISNQPQHF,TGTGCCAGCAGTGAACAGGGGGTAATTTCCAATCAGCCCCAGCATTTT
-,TRBV13,TRBJ1-1,TRBD1,CASAGQPNTEAFF,TGTGCCAGCGCGGGACAGCCGAACACTGAAGCTTTCTTT
once,TRBV6-5,TRBJ2-7,TRBD2,CATTAGVELLEQYF,TGTGCCACCACTGCGGGGGTGGAACTTCTGGAGCAGTACTTC
-,TRBV19,TRBJ1-6,TRBD1,CASSIGQVDSPLHF,TGTGCCAGTAGTATCGGACAGGTGGACTCACCCCTCCACTTT
-,TRBV29-1,TRBJ2-1,TRBD2,CSAYVAGGLTYNEQFF,TGCAGCGCTTACGTAGCGGGGGGCCTGACCTACAATGAGCAGTTCTTC
-,TRBV7-8,TRBJ2-5,TRBD1,CASSLARTGEETQYF,TGTGCCAGCAGCTTAGCGAGGACAGGGGAAGAGACCCAGTACTTC
-,TRBV5-1,TRBJ1-5,TRBD1,CASSLGGGDLSNQPQHF,TGCGCCAGCAGCTTAGGGGGCGGGGATCTTAGCAATCAGCCCCAGCATTTT
-,TRBV6-5,TRBJ1-2,-,CASSYSNGIYGYTF,TGTGCCAGCAGTTACTCGAACGGGATCTATGGCTACACCTTC
-,TRBV10-1,TRBJ2-1,-,CASSDPLGDNEQFF,TGCGCCAGCAGTGATCCTCTAGGGGACAATGAGCAGTTCTTC
-,TRBV5-8,TRBJ2-5,TRBD2,CASSPSGRATETQYF,TGTGCCAGCAGCCCTAGCGGGAGGGCCACAGAGACCCAGTACTTC
-,TRBV19,TRBJ2-5,-,CASSIQETQYF,TGTGCCAGTAGTATTCAGGAGACCCAGTACTTC
-,TRBV3-1/TRBV3-2,TRBJ2-7,TRBD2,CASSQETSGPYEQYF,TGTGCCAGCAGCCAAGAGACTAGCGGCCCCTACGAGCAGTACTTC
-,TRBV5-4,TRBJ2-7,TRBD1,CASSSQGATYEQYF,TGTGCCAGCAGCTCCCAGGGGGCTACTTACGAGCAGTACTTC
-,TRBV18,TRBJ2-3,-,CASSPPVASTTTDTQYF,TGTGCCAGCTCACCACCGGTCGCGTCGACTACCACAGATACGCAGTATTTT
-,TRBV4-1,TRBJ1-1,-,CASSHETRNTEAFF,TGCGCCAGCAGCCATGAAACGAGGAACACTGAAGCTTTCTTT
-,TRBV5-1,TRBJ1-6,-,CASSFNGGPNSPLHF,TGCGCCAGCAGCTTCAACGGGGGTCCAAATTCACCCCTCCACTTT
once,TRBV30,TRBJ1-1,TRBD1,CAWSVDRASLEAFF,TGTGCCTGGAGTGTCGACAGGGCTTCCCTTGAGGCTTTCTTT
-,TRBV27,TRBJ1-1,-,CASSREPFRGRTEAFF,TGTGCCAGCAGTCGGGAGCCATTTCGAGGTCGGACTGAAGCTTTCTTT
-,TRBV11-3,TRBJ2-7,-,CASSLPLTGTLTYEQYF,TGTGCCAGCAGCTTACCCCTCACCGGGACACTCACTTACGAGCAGTACTTC
-,TRBV5-1,TRBJ2-7,TRBD2,CASSLAGGRGYEQYF,TGCGCCAGCAGCTTGGCCGGGGGGAGGGGCTACGAGCAGTACTTC
-,TRBV19,TRBJ2-1,TRBD2,CASSKAGGPLNEQFF,TGTGCCAGTAGCAAAGCGGGGGGGCCACTCAATGAGCAGTTCTTC
-,TRBV7-9,TRBJ2-7,TRBD2,CASSLVGGGGPYEQYF,TGTGCCAGCAGCTTAGTTGGCGGCGGGGGACCCTACGAGCAGTACTTC
few,TRBV9,TRBJ1-6,TRBD1,CASSTHLTGNSPLHF,TGTGCCAGCAGCACTCATCTGACAGGGAATTCACCCCTCCACTTT
-,TRBV4-1,TRBJ1-5,TRBD1,CASSQDQRLGQRDQPQHF,TGCGCCAGCAGCCAAGATCAAAGGCTGGGACAGAGAGATCAGCCCCAGCATTTT
-,TRBV5-4,TRBJ2-3,TRBD2,CASSLLSGGADTQYF,TGTGCCAGCAGCTTGCTTAGCGGGGGGGCGGATACGCAGTATTTT
-,TRBV5-4,TRBJ2-1,TRBD2,CASSLGGVAGYNEQFF,TGTGCCAGCAGCTTAGGGGGAGTAGCGGGGTACAATGAGCAGTTCTTC
-,TRBV18,TRBJ2-1,-,CASSPLTDNEQFF,TGTGCCAGCTCACCACTGACTGACAATGAGCAGTTCTTC
-,TRBV11-3,TRBJ2-1,TRBD2,CASGPSGSSYNEQFF,TGTGCCAGCGGGCCCAGCGGGAGCTCCTACAATGAGCAGTTCTTC
-,TRBV27,TRBJ2-5,TRBD1,CASSLGTGRGTQYF,TGTGCCAGCAGCCTCGGGACAGGGCGGGGGACCCAGTACTTC
-,TRBV19,TRBJ1-4,TRBD1,CASHRGGNEKLFF,TGTGCCAGCCACAGGGGAGGAAATGAAAAACTGTTTTTT
-,TRBV2,TRBJ2-7,TRBD1,CASTQGAKYEQYF,TGTGCCAGCACTCAGGGGGCTAAGTACGAGCAGTACTTC
few,TRBV10-3,TRBJ2-2,-,CAISAQQGNTGELFF,TGTGCCATCAGTGCACAGCAGGGGAACACCGGGGAGCTGTTTTTT
-,TRBV5-1,TRBJ2-2,-,CASSLNSGAGELFF,TGCGCCAGCAGCTTAAATAGTGGTGCCGGGGAGCTGTTTTTT
-,TRBV7-9,TRBJ1-1,-,CASSLRGSGEAFF,TGTGCCAGCAGCTTAAGGGGGTCCGGTGAAGCTTTCTTT
few,TRBV19,TRBJ1-2,-,CASSIGSRYGYTF,TGTGCCAGTAGTATAGGGAGCCGCTATGGCTACACCTTC
-,TRBV28,TRBJ2-1,-,CASKGGRVPWEQFF,TGTGCCAGCAAAGGTGGGCGGGTGCCTTGGGAGCAGTTCTTC
-,TRBV10-2,TRBJ2-1,-,CASLPLSGQNEQFF,TGCGCCAGCCTTCCCCTATCGGGTCAAAATGAGCAGTTCTTC
-,TRBV5-1,TRBJ2-2,-,CASRKPQENTGELFF,TGCGCCAGCAGGAAACCCCAGGAGAACACCGGGGAGCTGTTTTTT
once,TRBV28,TRBJ1-5,-,CASSTGTNSNQPQHF,TGTGCCAGCAGTACCGGGACAAATAGCAATCAGCCCCAGCATTTT
-,TRBV7-6,TRBJ2-3,-,CASSPAAQGWTDTQYF,TGTGCCAGCAGCCCAGCTGCGCAGGGGTGGACAGATACGCAGTATTTT
-,TRBV10-2,TRBJ2-1,TRBD2,CASSEGLAGEFIEQFF,TGCGCCAGCAGTGAGGGACTAGCGGGAGAATTTATTGAGCAGTTCTTC
once,TRBV19,TRBJ1-2,-,CASSQGTTDSSGYTF,TGTGCCAGTAGTCAAGGAACGACAGATAGCTCTGGCTACACCTTC
-,TRBV6-1,TRBJ1-5,TRBD1,CASSGEGTVGNQPQHF,TGTGCCAGCAGTGGTGAAGGGACAGTGGGCAATCAGCCCCAGCATTTT
-,TRBV6-2/TRBV6-3,TRBJ1-2,-,CASSVHSGTENYGYTF,TGTGCCAGCAGTGTCCATTCCGGGACTGAGAACTATGGCTACACCTTC
few,TRBV4-1,TRBJ2-7,TRBD1,CASSQQGALGEQYF,TGCGCCAGCAGCCAACAGGGGGCTTTGGGGGAGCAGTACTTC
-,TRBV3-1/TRBV3-2,TRBJ2-1,TRBD2,CASSQTGGQRDEQFF,TGTGCCAGCAGCCAAACGGGAGGCCAGAGGGATGAGCAGTTCTTC
-,TRBV18,TRBJ1-3,TRBD1,CASSPLPGQGSSGNTIYF,TGTGCCAGCTCACCCCTTCCGGGACAGGGTTCCTCTGGAAACACCATATATTTT
many,TRBV10-2,TRBJ2-1,-,CASTTSQEGNEQFF,TGCGCCAGCACCACGAGCCAGGAGGGCAATGAGCAGTTCTTC
-,TRBV9,TRBJ1-4,TRBD1,CASSVGQGAEKLFF,TGTGCCAGCAGCGTAGGACAGGGTGCCGAAAAACTGTTTTTT
many,TRBV2,TRBJ1-3,-,CASSEEPGSRLGNTIYF,TGTGCCAGCAGTGAAGAACCAGGCAGTCGCCTTGGTAACACCATATATTTT
-,TRBV7-9,TRBJ2-1,-,CASSLWGLRQFF,TGTGCCAGCAGCTTATGGGGGCTGAGGCAGTTCTTC
-,TRBV10-3,TRBJ1-1,TRBD1,CAISPGQGAFF,TGTGCCATCAGCCCGGGACAGGGGGCTTTCTTT